The entry that follows covers one TCR beta chain sequence. The authors' processing: Amplification of reference gene primers was used by the study to estimate nucleated cell counts. Profiled with immunoSEQ multiplex PCR; TCRdb holds only in-frame clones, not every one. V and J calls and clone size are those listed in that table; D and trimming were worked out from the DNA. The table shows 150,000 to 200,000 clones, with about 79% occurring only once. This sample stems from a study of blood T cell repertoires in COVID-19. Background on the study: PBMCs, B-cell-depleted T cells, or T cells were the source of the cDNA or gDNA that made up the material.

The J segment lost 3 bases and the V segment lost 7 bases, leaving 4 bases of the junction unmatched. The CDR3 is 12 residues long. The V gene's germline CDR1 is SQVTM and CDR2 ANQGSEA. The specimen was peripheral blood. This TCR was sampled from a woman in her 70s with acute or convalescent COVID-19. The chain employs TRBV29-1 and TRBJ2-3, with 7 bases aligning to TRBD1. The CDR3 coding sequence is TGCAGCGCCCGACAGGGAACAGATACGCAGTATTTT. Its translation is CSARQGTDTQYF.